What follows are 9 T cell receptor beta chains derived from one specimen sequenced in a study of T cells in Graves' hyperthyroidism and ophthalmopathy. Amplification of TCR beta CDR3 regions was performed using RNA transcripts as template. HTBI primers drove first-round RT-PCR of the TCR CDR3. MiXCR, applied by TCRdb to the multiplex PCR reads, yields one record per CDR3 protein. The sample includes about 270,000 distinct CDR3 sequences, around 20% seen only once; the top ten take around 64%. Sequenced material: blood. The receptors shown here come from a man aged 25-40 years with Graves' ophthalmopathy.

Many counts were recorded for this clonotype. V is TRBV28 and J is TRBJ2-7, with 11 bases that match TRBD1. V trimming: 1 base; J trimming: 2 bases; junction bases outside the gene matches: 4. Germline V CDR1 and CDR2: MDHEN, SYDVKM. The CDR3 spans 16 residues. CDR3 DNA sequence: TGTGCCAGCAGTTTATCTCGGACAGGGGGCACCTACGAGCAGTACTTC. Protein: CASSLSRTGGTYEQYF.

This clonotype was recorded many times. At one boundary the junction diverges from the germline segment, which might be a read error. The chain is built from TRBV5-1 and TRBJ1-5, with 9 nucleotides matching TRBD1. There are 14 residues in the CDR3. The V gene's germline CDR1 is SGHRS and CDR2 YFSETQ. DNA for the CDR3: TGTGCCAGCAGTTTGGGACAGGGTGATCAGCCCCAGCATTTT. Residues: CASSLGQGDQPQHF.

This clonotype was detected ten times or more. The rearrangement links TRBV3-1 to TRBJ2-7, with no clear D. CDR1 and CDR2 from the germline V gene are LGHDT and YNNKEL (reference sequence). This CDR3 comprises 13 residues. V lost 0 bases and J 6 bases, leaving 9 bases between the germline ends. The CDR3 nucleotides are TGTGCCAGCAGCCAAGATATCGGCGGCGAGCAGTACTTC. Its protein is CASSQDIGGEQYF.

This clonotype occurred a few times. This chain uses TRBV19 with TRBJ1-5; no clear D. Germline values: CDR1 LNHDA, CDR2 SQIVND (reference sequence). The CDR3 is 16 amino acids. V was cut by 3 bases and J by 4 bases, with 16 bases left in between. The chain's CDR3 is CASSIGSVRSNQPQHF. CDR3 nucleotides: TGTGCCAGTAGTATCGGGTCAGTCAGGTCGAATCAGCCCCAGCATTTT.

The CDR3 loop is CSASRDSNYGYTF. In DNA, the CDR3 is TGCAGTGCTAGTCGGGACTCCAACTATGGCTACACCTTC. The genes are TRBV20-1 and TRBJ1-2, with a tentative D call TRBD1 (5 bases). Trimming removed 3 bases from V and 2 bases from J, with 10 bases in between. The V gene's germline CDR1 is DFQATT and CDR2 SNEGSKA (reference sequence). This CDR3 is built from 13 residues.

This clonotype was observed a handful of times. The J gene is TRBJ2-7, the V gene TRBV18; 11 nucleotides match TRBD1. The CDR3 contains 14 residues. The V gene's germline CDR1 is KGHSH and CDR2 LQKENI. V shed 8 bases, J shed 3 bases, and the junction held 6 bases outside the gene matches. The CDR3 DNA reads TGTGCCAGCGGCCTCGGGACAGGGGGCTACGAGCAGTACTTC. This codes for CASGLGTGGYEQYF.

V gene TRBV6-5 combines with J gene TRBJ2-3; D ambiguous. The CDR3 runs to 14 residues. Trimming cost V 2 bases and J 7 bases, with 13 bases left between them. Germline CDR1 and CDR2: MNHEY and SVGAGI. CDR3 DNA sequence: TGTGCCAGCAGTTACGACCAGAGTTTGAATACGCAGTATTTT. Amino acids: CASSYDQSLNTQYF.

J is TRBJ2-5 and V is TRBV6-2 or TRBV6-3; D remains ambiguous. Trimming removed 0 bases from V and 4 bases from J, with 6 bases in between. The CDR3 has 13 residues. Germline CDR1 and CDR2: MNHEY and SVGEGT. The CDR3 loop is CASSYSAVETQYF. The CDR3 DNA follows: TGTGCCAGCAGTTACTCGGCCGTAGAGACCCAGTACTTC.

This clonotype has at least ten counts. V is TRBV27 and J is TRBJ2-3; 7 bases line up with TRBD2. From germline, CDR1 is MNHEY and CDR2 SMNVEV (reference sequence). The CDR3 sequence is 15 residues long. Trimming cost V 7 bases and J 5 bases; bases outside gene matches: 12. CDR3 bases: TGTGCCAGCACAGAACTAGCGTTCGTGGGAGATACGCAGTATTTT. As protein: CASTELAFVGDTQYF.